These T cell receptor beta chains were read from a single sample in a study of somatic mutations in cytotoxic T cells in rheumatoid arthritis. The repertoire was sequenced with immunoSEQ multiplex PCR; TCRdb's copy has only in-frame clones and lacks some. The sample has 9,500 to 15,000 clones; nearly 80% are singletons. The specimen sequenced was CD8+ T cells sorted from blood. These receptors originate from a man aged 50 to 59 in good health. The CDR3 runs from the conserved cysteine through the conserved F or W. The D gene is left open where the match is weak. Clone size appears in some rows only: once, few, many, or a class for an expanded clone.

V: TRBV2
J: TRBJ1-2
D: TRBD1
size: -
DNA: TGTGCCAGCAGAATGGGACAGGGGTCTGACTATGGCTACACCTTC
CDR3: CASRMGQGSDYGYTF

V: TRBV7-3
J: TRBJ1-1
D: -
size: few
DNA: TGTGCCAGCAGCTTAGTTCCCGGGAACACTGAAGCTTTCTTT
CDR3: CASSLVPGNTEAFF

V: TRBV4-3
J: TRBJ2-5
D: -
size: -
DNA: TGCGCCAGCAGCCAAGAGAGGTCCCGGGGCCGGGAGACCCAGTACTTC
CDR3: CASSQERSRGRETQYF

V: TRBV5-6
J: TRBJ2-7
D: -
size: -
DNA: TGTGCCAGCAGCTTTGGTTCCTACGAGCAGTACTTC
CDR3: CASSFGSYEQYF

V: TRBV13
J: TRBJ2-3
D: TRBD2
size: -
DNA: TGTGCCAGCAGCTTAAGGACTAGCGGACTCACAGATACGCAGTATTTT
CDR3: CASSLRTSGLTDTQYF

V: TRBV7-9
J: TRBJ2-7
D: TRBD2
size: -
DNA: TGTGCCAGCAGCTTAGTGTGGGCGGGAGGGCCATTGCCTTTCGACGAGCAGTACTTC
CDR3: CASSLVWAGGPLPFDEQYF

V: TRBV19
J: TRBJ1-1
D: -
size: -
DNA: TGTGCCAGTAGTATAGGAACTAACACTGAAGCTTTCTTT
CDR3: CASSIGTNTEAFF

V: TRBV27
J: TRBJ1-5
D: -
size: -
DNA: TGTGCCAGCAGTTCCGGGGGGCATCAGCCCCAGCATTTT
CDR3: CASSSGGHQPQHF

V: TRBV30
J: TRBJ2-1
D: TRBD1
size: -
DNA: TGTGCCTGGAGACAGGGGAACGATGAGCAGTTCTTC
CDR3: CAWRQGNDEQFF

V: TRBV4-1
J: TRBJ2-2
D: -
size: -
DNA: TGCGCCAGCAGCCAGGGGGCGGAGGGGGACACCGGGGAGCTGTTTTTT
CDR3: CASSQGAEGDTGELFF

V: TRBV4-3
J: TRBJ2-3
D: TRBD2
size: -
DNA: TGCGCCAGCAGCCAGGCGACTAGCTTAGTTGCAGATACGCAGTATTTT
CDR3: CASSQATSLVADTQYF

V: TRBV7-6
J: TRBJ1-1
D: TRBD1
size: once
DNA: TGTGCCAGCAGCTTAGGGACAGGACCGAACACTGAAGCTTTCTTT
CDR3: CASSLGTGPNTEAFF

V: TRBV5-1
J: TRBJ2-5
D: -
size: once
DNA: TGCGCCAGCAGCTTGACAGCGAATCGCCAAGAGACCCAGTACTTC
CDR3: CASSLTANRQETQYF

V: TRBV10-3
J: TRBJ2-7
D: -
size: -
DNA: TGTGCCATCAGTGAAGGGGACGGAACCTACGAGCAGTACTTC
CDR3: CAISEGDGTYEQYF

V: TRBV21-1
J: TRBJ1-3
D: -
size: -
DNA: TGTGCCAGCAGCAAGACAGACTCGATGGCCCCTGGAAACACCATATATTTT
CDR3: CASSKTDSMAPGNTIYF

V: TRBV28
J: TRBJ1-5
D: -
size: -
DNA: TGTGCCAGCAGTTTGATAGGGACTAGCAATCAGCCCCAGCATTTT
CDR3: CASSLIGTSNQPQHF

V: TRBV19
J: TRBJ1-5
D: -
size: -
DNA: TGTGCCAGTAGTATAAGGGGTGGCAATCAGCCCCAGCATTTT
CDR3: CASSIRGGNQPQHF

V: TRBV7-9
J: TRBJ2-1
D: TRBD1
size: few
DNA: TGTGCCAGCAGCTTGCTCTTGGGACAGGGAACGATGGATGAGCAGTTCTTC
CDR3: CASSLLLGQGTMDEQFF

V: TRBV7-2
J: TRBJ1-2
D: -
size: -
DNA: TGTGCCAGCAGCCTACTAAGCAGGGGAGATGGCTACACCTTC
CDR3: CASSLLSRGDGYTF

V: TRBV4-2
J: TRBJ1-2
D: -
size: -
DNA: TGTGCCAGCAGCGAAGGGGCAGGGGCTACCGGCTACACCTTC
CDR3: CASSEGAGATGYTF

V: TRBV28
J: TRBJ2-7
D: TRBD2
size: -
DNA: TGTGCCAGCAGTTTATTGTTTTTGGGGACTAGCGGGACAACTTCCTACGAGCAGTACTTC
CDR3: CASSLLFLGTSGTTSYEQYF

V: TRBV6-1
J: TRBJ2-1
D: TRBD2
size: -
DNA: TGTGCCAGCAGTGAAGAGGCGGGAGGAGTGAATGAGCAGTTCTTC
CDR3: CASSEEAGGVNEQFF

V: TRBV6-1
J: TRBJ1-1
D: -
size: -
DNA: TGTGCCAGCAAGAACGTCCGTGGTCGCTCTGAAGCTTTCTTT
CDR3: CASKNVRGRSEAFF

V: TRBV7-7
J: TRBJ2-2
D: TRBD1
size: once
DNA: TGTGCTAGCAGCTTATCGGTGACAGGGGGCGTTACTACCGGGGAGCTGTTTTTT
CDR3: CASSLSVTGGVTTGELFF

V: TRBV12-5
J: TRBJ2-7
D: TRBD2
size: -
DNA: TGTGCTAGTGGTTTTTTACCGGGACTAGAGACCTACGAGCAGTACTTC
CDR3: CASGFLPGLETYEQYF

V: TRBV7-8
J: TRBJ2-2
D: TRBD2
size: -
DNA: TGTGCCAGCAGCTTAGTAACTAGCGGCACCGGGGAGCTGTTTTTT
CDR3: CASSLVTSGTGELFF

V: TRBV14
J: TRBJ2-2
D: -
size: few
DNA: TGTGCCAGCAGCCAAGATGTTGGGTCCGGGGAGCTGTTTTTT
CDR3: CASSQDVGSGELFF

V: TRBV19
J: TRBJ2-7
D: -
size: few
DNA: TGTGCCAGTAGTATAGCCTCCCCCCTAGCGACGCCTTACTACGAGCAGTACTTC
CDR3: CASSIASPLATPYYEQYF

V: TRBV7-9
J: TRBJ2-7
D: -
size: -
DNA: TGTGCCAGCAGCTTAGCGCGGGGCCCCTCCTACGAGCAGTACTTC
CDR3: CASSLARGPSYEQYF

V: TRBV19
J: TRBJ2-1
D: -
size: once
DNA: TGTGCCAGTAGTTTGGGGGCTGTCGGTGAGCAGTTCTTC
CDR3: CASSLGAVGEQFF

V: TRBV7-2
J: TRBJ2-7
D: -
size: -
DNA: TGTGCCAGCAGCTTATACGCGGGCAGGACCTACGAGCAGTACTTC
CDR3: CASSLYAGRTYEQYF

V: TRBV7-9
J: TRBJ1-5
D: -
size: few
DNA: TGTGCCAGCAGCTTAGGAGTTTGGAGGCAGCCCCAGCATTTT
CDR3: CASSLGVWRQPQHF

V: TRBV7-9
J: TRBJ1-4
D: -
size: -
DNA: TGTGCCAGCAGCTCCGCCCGACAGGCCTCAAATGAAAAACTGTTTTTT
CDR3: CASSSARQASNEKLFF

V: TRBV15
J: TRBJ2-1
D: TRBD1
size: -
DNA: TGTGCCACCAGCAGGGCTGGACAGGGGGCGTCTTTTAGCAATGAGCAGTTCTTC
CDR3: CATSRAGQGASFSNEQFF

V: TRBV5-4
J: TRBJ1-4
D: -
size: -
DNA: TGTGCCAGCAGCTTTGGTACACCGGGGGCCGGTGAAAAACTGTTTTTT
CDR3: CASSFGTPGAGEKLFF

V: TRBV5-8
J: TRBJ2-5
D: -
size: -
DNA: TGTGCCAGCAGCTTGGACTTTTCTTTCTACGGAGAGACCCAGTACTTC
CDR3: CASSLDFSFYGETQYF

V: TRBV7-9
J: TRBJ2-2
D: -
size: -
DNA: TGTGCCAGCAGCTTCCGACAGGCTGCCGGGGAGCTGTTTTTT
CDR3: CASSFRQAAGELFF